This record concerns one T cell receptor (beta chain) sequence. What it binds is not known. Here immunoSEQ multiplex PCR was the method, and the copy in TCRdb shows in-frame clones only, minus some. The table includes 95,000 to 110,000 clones, more than 85% detected once. This entry is derived from a study of graft-versus-host responses after intestinal transplantation. The CDR3 has 12 residues. The V end lost 4 bases, the J end lost 1 base, and 6 bases lay between the germline ends. CDR1 and CDR2 (germline): GTSNPN, SVGIG (reference sequence). V and J are TRBV30 and TRBJ2-3; D not resolved. The clonotype comes from a human donor who received an intestinal transplant. Sequencing used unstimulated CD8+ T cells sorted from spleen or lymph node cells, obtained before intestinal transplant. CDR3 protein: CAWNAGTDTQYF. The CDR3 bases are TGTGCCTGGAATGCAGGCACAGATACGCAGTATTTT. Variable domain in full (rest from reference TRBV30 and TRBJ2-3): SQTIHQWPATLVQPVGSPLSLECTVEGTSNPNLYWYRQAAGRGLQLLFYSVGIGQISSEVPQNLSASRPQDRQFILSSKKLLLSDSGFYLCAWNAGTDTQYFGPGTRLTVL.